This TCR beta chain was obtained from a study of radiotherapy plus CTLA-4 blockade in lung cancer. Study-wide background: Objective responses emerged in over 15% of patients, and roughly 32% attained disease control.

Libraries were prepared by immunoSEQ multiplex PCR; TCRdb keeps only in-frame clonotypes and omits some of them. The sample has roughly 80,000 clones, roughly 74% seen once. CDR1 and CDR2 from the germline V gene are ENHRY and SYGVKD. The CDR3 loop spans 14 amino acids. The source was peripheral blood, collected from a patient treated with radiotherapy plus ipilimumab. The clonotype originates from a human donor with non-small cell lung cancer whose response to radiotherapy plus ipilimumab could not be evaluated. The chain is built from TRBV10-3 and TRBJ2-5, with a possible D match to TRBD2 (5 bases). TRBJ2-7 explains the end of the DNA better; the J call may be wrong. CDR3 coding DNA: TGTGCCACCGGTTTGACGGGATACTCCTACGAGCAGTACTTC. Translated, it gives CATGLTGYSYEQYF.